This passage covers 13 T cell receptor beta chains from one sample sequenced in a study of identical twins. Each CDR3 protein gets one entry after TCRdb re-called the 5' RACE reads with MiXCR. In the table there are 1.5 million to 2 million distinct CDR3 sequences, about 32% of which are singletons. The specimen sequenced was cord blood. The receptors come from a newborn girl in good health.

The gene calls are TRBV9 and TRBJ2-4, with TRBD1 matching 12 bases. CDR1 and CDR2 (germline): SGDLS, YYNGEE. This CDR3 contains 14 residues. The ends lost 4 bases at V and 8 bases at J; junction bases unmatched: 4. Here the CDR3 DNA reads TGTGCCAGCAGCTCGGGACAGGGGGCATACATTCAGTACTTC. Its protein product is CASSSGQGAYIQYF.

A few counts support this clonotype. The rearrangement uses TRBV5-1 and TRBJ1-1, with D hard to call. V lost 0 bases and J 11 bases, leaving 11 bases between the germline ends. The CDR3 extends over 12 amino acids. Per germline, CDR1 SGHRS and CDR2 YFSETQ. The CDR3 bases are TGCGCCAGCAGCTTGGGCGAAGGGAGGGCTTTCTTT. It translates to CASSLGEGRAFF.

The chain recombines TRBV6-4 with TRBJ2-1, with 7 bases matching TRBD1. The germline CDR1 and CDR2 sequences are MRHNA and SNTAGT. The CDR3 contains 14 residues. V was clipped by 3 bases and J by 5 bases; unmatched bases: 4. CDR3 amino acids: CASSEAGGHNEQFF. CDR3 DNA: TGTGCCAGCAGTGAAGCAGGGGGACACAATGAGCAGTTCTTC.

This clonotype was recorded a few times. V gene TRBV6-5 combines with J gene TRBJ1-5, with TRBD1 as a possible D gene (5 bases). The ends were cut back, 4 bases at V and 1 base at J, with 14 bases in the middle. This CDR3 is 16 amino acids long. Germline V gene sequence: CDR1 MNHEY, CDR2 SVGAGI. DNA for the CDR3: TGTGCCAGCAGTTCGGGCATCGCAGGGAGCAATCAGCCCCAGCATTTT. This sequence encodes CASSSGIAGSNQPQHF.

This clonotype occurred a few times. The chain uses TRBV4-2 and TRBJ2-7; the match to TRBD2 covers 7 bases. The J call may be in error: the DNA end matches TRBJ2-4 better. The length of the CDR3 is 14 residues. The germline gives CDR1 LGHNA, CDR2 YNFKEQ. The CDR3: CASSQAREGNIQYF. The CDR3 DNA is TGTGCCAGCAGCCAAGCCAGGGAGGGAAACATTCAGTACTTC.

This clonotype has ten or more counts. The chain carries TRBV6-2 or TRBV6-3 and TRBJ1-2; 11 bases are shared with TRBD1. This CDR3 comprises 12 residues. J gave up 8 bases and V 4 bases, and 0 bases lay outside the gene matches. The V gene's germline CDR1 is MNHEY and CDR2 SVGEGT. CDR3 protein: CASSWTGGGYTF. The CDR3 DNA reads as TGTGCCAGCAGTTGGACAGGGGGCGGCTACACCTTC.

This clonotype has more than one count but fewer than ten. The chain joins TRBV7-2 to TRBJ2-1, with D perhaps given as TRBD1 or TRBD2 (5 bases each). Germline CDR1 reads SGHTA; CDR2 reads FQGNSA. The CDR3 totals 16 residues. The V and J ends lost 2 bases and 3 bases respectively, with 14 bases between them. In nucleotides, the CDR3 is TGTGCCAGCAGCTTATTCATCGGGACGGGCTACAATGAGCAGTTCTTC. It yields the protein CASSLFIGTGYNEQFF.

This clonotype was counted a few times. The chain has TRBV14 and TRBJ1-4, with D unclear. Trimming took 1 base from V and 8 from J, leaving 11 bases between them. Germline V CDR1 and CDR2: SGHDN, FVKESK. This CDR3 comprises 14 residues. The CDR3 DNA sequence: TGTGCCAGCAGCCAAGGGCAGGTCGGGGAAAAACTGTTTTTT. Protein sequence: CASSQGQVGEKLFF.

This clonotype has more than one count but fewer than ten. The chain links TRBV20-1 to TRBJ1-1, with D possibly matching TRBD1 (6 bases). V lost 2 bases, J lost 1 base, and 11 bases lay in between. The V gene's germline CDR1 is DFQATT and CDR2 SNEGSKA (reference sequence). The CDR3 spans 14 residues. The CDR3 region has the DNA TGCAGTGCTAGAATTCCGGGGGCGAACACTGAAGCTTTCTTT. This encodes CSARIPGANTEAFF.

This CDR3 reads CASSQAGGLAKNIQYF. In nucleotides, the CDR3 is TGCGCCAGCAGCCAAGCAGGGGGGCTGGCCAAAAACATTCAGTACTTC. The V and J genes are TRBV4-1 and TRBJ2-4; possible D gene TRBD1, 7 bases. The CDR3 is made up of 16 amino acids. V was trimmed by 1 base and J by 1 base, leaving 11 bases between them. Germline V gives CDR1 MGHRA, CDR2 YSYEKL.

The sample holds a few counts of this clonotype. The chain links TRBV20-1 to TRBJ2-1; 11 nucleotides line up with TRBD2. The germline V gene has CDR1 DFQATT and CDR2 SNEGSKA (reference sequence). The CDR3 covers 15 residues. The ends lost 3 bases at V and 10 bases at J; junction bases unmatched: 11. Here the CDR3 reads CSARGLAGGIREQFF. The CDR3, as DNA: TGCAGTGCTAGGGGGCTAGCGGGGGGTATAAGGGAGCAGTTCTTC.

This clonotype showed up many times. The rearrangement uses TRBV5-1 and TRBJ2-3; 10 bases fit TRBD2. The CDR3 has 16 amino acids. The germline V gene has CDR1 SGHRS and CDR2 YFSETQ. Trimming at V came to 2 bases and at J to 2 bases, leaving 5 bases not matched to a gene. CDR3 DNA sequence: TGCGCCAGCAGCTTCCTAGCGGGAGTTCCCACAGATACGCAGTATTTT. This gives the protein CASSFLAGVPTDTQYF.

The chain links TRBV20-1 to TRBJ2-1; D gene ambiguous. This CDR3 spans 13 amino acids. Germline V gives CDR1 DFQATT, CDR2 SNEGSKA (reference sequence). The ends were cut back, 3 bases at V and 5 bases at J, with 11 bases in the middle. The CDR3 is CSARVPSHNEQFF. CDR3 in DNA: TGCAGTGCTAGGGTTCCTTCTCACAATGAGCAGTTCTTC.